This TCR beta chain came from a study of metastatic and nonmetastatic thyroid tumors. Thyroid surgery was preceded by no treatment in any patient. This clone was picked up many times. The V gene's germline CDR1 is LNHDA and CDR2 SQIVND (reference sequence). The J segment lost 2 bases and the V segment lost 8 bases, leaving 4 bases of the junction unmatched. There are 13 residues in the CDR3. TCRdb re-called the PCR reads through MiXCR. The sample holds 34,000 or so clones, about 19% seen once. The TCR originated in a female donor with papillary thyroid cancer or a benign thyroid nodule (not recorded which). Some clones in this sample may be carry-over from other donors' samples. Input material: blood. J is TRBJ2-3 and V is TRBV19, with 7 bases fitting TRBD2. The CDR3 region has the DNA TGTGCCAGTTCGCGGGGGTTCACAGATACGCAGTATTTT. Translation gives CASSRGFTDTQYF.